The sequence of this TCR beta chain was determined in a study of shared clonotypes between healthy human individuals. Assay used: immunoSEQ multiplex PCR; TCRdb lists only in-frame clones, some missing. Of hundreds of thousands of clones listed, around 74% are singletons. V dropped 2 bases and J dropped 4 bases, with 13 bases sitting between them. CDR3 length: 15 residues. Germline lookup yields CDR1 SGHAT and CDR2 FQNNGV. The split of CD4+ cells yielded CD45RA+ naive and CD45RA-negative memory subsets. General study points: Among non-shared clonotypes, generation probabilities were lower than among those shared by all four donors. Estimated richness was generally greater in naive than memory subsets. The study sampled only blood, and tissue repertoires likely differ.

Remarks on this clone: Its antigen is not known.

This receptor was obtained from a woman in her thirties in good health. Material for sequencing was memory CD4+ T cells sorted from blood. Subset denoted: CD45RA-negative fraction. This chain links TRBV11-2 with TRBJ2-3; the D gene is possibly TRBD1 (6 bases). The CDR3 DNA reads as TGTGCCAGCAGCTTACTCGGACAGACCTCAGATACGCAGTATTTT. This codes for CASSLLGQTSDTQYF.